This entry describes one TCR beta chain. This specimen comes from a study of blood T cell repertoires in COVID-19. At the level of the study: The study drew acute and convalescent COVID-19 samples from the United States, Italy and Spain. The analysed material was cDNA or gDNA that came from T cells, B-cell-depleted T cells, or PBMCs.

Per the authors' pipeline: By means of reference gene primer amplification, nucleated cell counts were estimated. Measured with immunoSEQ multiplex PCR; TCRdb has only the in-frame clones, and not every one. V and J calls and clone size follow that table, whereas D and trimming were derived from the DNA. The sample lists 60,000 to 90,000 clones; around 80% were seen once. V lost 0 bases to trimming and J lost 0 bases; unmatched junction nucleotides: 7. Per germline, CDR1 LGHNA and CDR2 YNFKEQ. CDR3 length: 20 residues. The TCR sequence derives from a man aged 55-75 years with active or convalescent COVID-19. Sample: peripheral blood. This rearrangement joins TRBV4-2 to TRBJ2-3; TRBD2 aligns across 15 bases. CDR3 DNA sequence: TGTGCCAGCAGCCAAGATCCGGGACTAGCGGGGGGAACTAGCACAGATACGCAGTATTTT. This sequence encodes CASSQDPGLAGGTSTDTQYF.